This T cell receptor (beta chain) was sequenced during a study of cytomegalovirus exposure and HLA in healthy donors. Study information: HLA-typed donors were the source of roughly 85 million unique TCRs held in an early data release. Broader study findings: Researchers reportedly found TCR beta sequences accurately predicted most subjects' HLA-A and HLA-B alleles. In presence/absence analyses, roughly uniform sequencing depth across donors was assumed.

The CDR3 length is 15 residues. V lost 1 base to trimming and J lost 5 bases, with 12 bases between them. CDR1 LGHNA and CDR2 YSLEER come from the germline V gene. In the case of this clone: Its antigen is undetermined.

Primers included in the PCR were 60 Vbeta and 13 Jbeta primers. Assay: immunoSEQ multiplex PCR; the TCRdb copy retains only in-frame clones and omits some. The table lists over 150,000 clones, roughly two thirds of them singletons. Specimen: PBMCs. J is TRBJ2-1 and V is TRBV4-3, with D possibly being TRBD2 (6 bases). The receptor was derived from a woman aged 40 to 55 in good health and CMV-seropositive. CDR3 amino acids: CASSQGLEPHNEQFF. The CDR3, as DNA: TGCGCCAGCAGCCAAGGACTAGAACCTCACAATGAGCAGTTCTTC.